This T cell receptor (beta chain) stems from a study of T cell responses to AZD1222 COVID-19 vaccine. As to this clone: Its target is not known.

The data were produced by immunoSEQ multiplex PCR, yet TCRdb's version contains in-frame clones alone and is incomplete. The sample yields 90,000 to 130,000 clones, 70% to 90% seen once. Study observations and caveats: Among vaccine-associated CD4 TCRs, coverage spanned spike, with dominance at 160-218 and 743-854.

This sequence was found in an adult in good health. This sample comprised peripheral blood, obtained on day 0 of AZD1222 vaccination.

The CDR3 DNA is TGTGCCAGAGGACTAGCGGGAGCCCCCGGGGAGCTGTTTTTT. Protein: CARGLAGAPGELFF. The chain couples TRBV7-9 to TRBJ2-2; 13 nucleotides line up with TRBD2. This CDR3 comprises 14 residues. Germline CDR1 SEHNR, CDR2 FQNEAQ (reference sequence). The V segment lost 9 bases and the J segment 6 bases; nucleotides outside the gene matches: 4.